The 17 T cell receptor beta chains reported below all come from one sample, sequenced in a study of blood T cell repertoires in acute mononucleosis. Time point denoted: convalescence about 6 months (5-8 months) after acute presentation (visit 7). Some clones are missing from TCRdb's copy, which holds only in-frame ones; the method was immunoSEQ multiplex PCR. This sample yields over a thousand clones, of which more than 20% are seen a single time; roughly 35% belongs to the top ten. Sequenced here: EBV YVL epitope tetramer+ CD8+ T cells sorted from PBMCs, sampled during convalescence from infectious mononucleosis. The subset: CD8 T cells binding a tetramer with EBV BRLF1 109-117 peptide (YVL-BR). The source of these receptors is a woman aged 18-29 years with infectious mononucleosis caused by EBV.

V is TRBV28 and J is TRBJ1-2; D is unresolved. This CDR3 is 12 amino acids long. Trimming pared 6 bases from V and 9 bases from J, leaving 14 bases between. From germline, CDR1 is MDHEN and CDR2 SYDVKM. The CDR3 is CASSPGPGSYTF. CDR3 sequence (DNA): TGTGCCAGCAGCCCCGGGCCCGGGAGCTACACCTTC.

This clone appeared a few times. The chain uses TRBV7-3 and TRBJ2-1; 11 bases line up with TRBD2. The CDR3 runs 15 residues. V gave up 6 bases and J gave up 4 bases; unmatched junction bases: 5. Germline assignment: CDR1 SGHTA and CDR2 FQGTGA. CDR3 in DNA: TGTGCCAGCAGACAACTAGCGGGAGAGTACAATGAGCAGTTCTTC. Residues: CASRQLAGEYNEQFF.

The gene calls are TRBV6-5 and TRBJ1-2; D unclear. The CDR3 extends over 14 amino acids. The V and J ends lost 6 bases and 8 bases respectively, with 19 bases between them. Germline CDR1 reads MNHEY; CDR2 reads SVGAGI. The CDR3 sequence is CASSPGSSLRGYTF. CDR3 nucleotide sequence: TGTGCCAGCAGCCCCGGCTCGAGCCTTAGGGGCTACACCTTC.

The CDR3, as DNA: TGTGCCAGCAGCCAAGAACCCCTAAGCGGAGATACGCAGTATTTT. This codes for CASSQEPLSGDTQYF. The chain combines TRBV28 with TRBJ2-3, with D tentatively TRBD2 (5 bases). Germline V gives CDR1 MDHEN, CDR2 SYDVKM. The CDR3 is 15 residues long. Trimming stripped 6 bases from V and 5 bases from J, with 18 bases between. The variable domain in full, with the rest retrieved from reference TRBV28 and TRBJ2-3, is DVKVTQSSRYLVKRTGEKVFLECVQDMDHENMFWYRQDPGLGLRLIYFSYDVKMKEKGDIPEGYSVSREKKERFSLILESASTNQTSMYLCASSQEPLSGDTQYFGPGTRLTVL.

This clone was detected ten times or more. A far larger clone is only one base removed, so a read error is likely. Additional DNA sequences in this sample encode the identical CDR3. The chain couples TRBV4-1 to TRBJ1-1, with a weak D call TRBD1 (6 bases). The CDR3 is made up of 15 amino acids. Trimming stripped 6 bases from V and 4 bases from J, with 18 bases between. Germline CDR1 MGHRA, CDR2 YSYEKL. The CDR3: CASRPLLGGGTEAFF. CDR3 nucleotide sequence: TGCGCCAGCAGACCTCTCCTCGGGGGCGGCACTGAAGCTTTCTTT.

The CDR3 is CASRQTSGELFF. The CDR3 DNA reads TGTGCCAGCAGACAAACGTCCGGGGAGCTGTTTTTT. The chain links TRBV5-6 to TRBJ2-2; D ambiguous. Per germline, CDR1 SGHDT and CDR2 YYEEEE. The CDR3 runs 12 residues. The ends were cut back, 5 bases at V and 6 bases at J, with 8 bases in the middle.

This clone was seen many times. The rearrangement joins TRBV30 to TRBJ2-3, with 10 bases fitting TRBD2. CDR1 is GTSNPN, CDR2 SVGIG, per germline (reference sequence). The CDR3 sequence is 14 residues long. The trim removed 5 bases at V and 0 bases at J, leaving 2 bases unmatched. The DNA for the CDR3 is TGTGCCTGGTCAGCGGGAGGGAGCACAGATACGCAGTATTTT. Translating it yields CAWSAGGSTDTQYF.

This clone turned up a few times. The rearrangement links TRBV7-2 to TRBJ2-1; D is perhaps TRBD2 (5 bases). CDR1 is SGHTA, CDR2 FQGNSA, per germline. The V gene lost 3 bases and the J gene lost 4 bases, with 13 bases spanning the gap. This CDR3 spans 15 amino acids. CDR3 sequence (DNA): TGTGCCAGCAGCTTCGACCCCACGGGGTACAATGAGCAGTTCTTC. It is translated as CASSFDPTGYNEQFF. Looking up the rest from reference TRBV7-2 and TRBJ2-1 gives the full variable domain: GAGVSQSPSNKVTEKGKDVELRCDPISGHTALYWYRQSLGQGLEFLIYFQGNSAPDKSGLPSDRFSAERTGGSVSTLTIQRTQQEDSAVYLCASSFDPTGYNEQFFGPGTRLTVL.

The chain employs TRBV5-1 and TRBJ2-1; 12 nucleotides align to TRBD1. Per germline, CDR1 SGHRS and CDR2 YFSETQ. The CDR3 consists of 17 residues. V shed 5 bases, J shed 4 bases, and the junction held 10 bases outside the gene matches. CDR3 region: CASSASGTGGLYNEQFF. DNA of the CDR3: TGCGCCAGCAGTGCCTCGGGGACAGGGGGCCTATACAATGAGCAGTTCTTC.

Notes on this clone: It differs at one base from a far larger clone, so likely a read error. The chain has TRBV27 and TRBJ1-1, with TRBD1 matching 7 bases. CDR1 is MNHEY, CDR2 SMNVEV, per germline (reference sequence). CDR3 size: 16 residues. The CDR3 spells CACSFLGQTMNTEAFF. For the CDR3, the DNA is TGTGCCTGCAGTTTTCTGGGACAGACAATGAACACTGAAGCTTTCTTT.

Regarding this clone: Given a far larger clone just one base away, this is likely a sequencing read error. The chain uses TRBV27 and TRBJ2-3; no clear D. V was trimmed by 7 bases and J by 6 bases, leaving 8 bases between them. CDR1 and CDR2 (germline): MNHEY, SMNVEV (reference sequence). CDR3 size: 11 residues. The CDR3 spells CASTVGDTQYF. The CDR3 DNA follows: TGTGCCAGCACCGTAGGGGATACGCAGTATTTT.

There are many counts of this clone. This chain joins TRBV7-3 and TRBJ2-1, with D perhaps matching TRBD2 (6 bases). The V end was cut by 6 bases, the J end by 9 bases, with 12 bases between. Germline assignment: CDR1 SGHTA and CDR2 FQGTGA. CDR3 length: 12 amino acids. Here the CDR3 reads CASSPMGGEQFF. The CDR3 DNA is TGTGCCAGCAGTCCCATGGGGGGTGAGCAGTTCTTC.

With respect to this clone: A read error likely explains this, since a far larger clone differs by one base. The chain carries TRBV27 and TRBJ1-1; 10 bases align to TRBD1. Looked up from germline, CDR1 is MNHEY and CDR2 is SMNVEV (reference sequence). This CDR3 has 16 amino acids. The V and J ends lost 6 bases and 4 bases, in that order; junction bases with no gene match: 11. The CDR3 coding sequence is TGTGCCAGCAGCCAAGACGACAGGGGGCTGAGCACTGAAGCTTTCTTT. Translating it yields CASSQDDRGLSTEAFF.

A word on this clone: This sequence is one base from a far larger clone and is likely a read error. The chain couples TRBV6-5 to TRBJ2-1; 12 nucleotides match TRBD2. The CDR3 spans 15 residues. Germline V CDR1 and CDR2: MNHEY, SVGAGI. The trim removed 6 bases at V and 4 bases at J, leaving 4 bases unmatched. Here the CDR3 DNA reads TGTGCCAGCAGACGACTAGCGGGAGAGTACAATGAGCAGTTCTTC. As protein: CASRRLAGEYNEQFF.

Regarding this clone: Mismatch with germline at one junction end may stem from a read error. This chain uses TRBV4-1 with TRBJ1-1; D remains ambiguous. This CDR3 contains 15 residues. Per germline, CDR1 MGHRA and CDR2 YSYEKL. CDR3 DNA sequence: TGTGCCAGCAGCTTAGGTACTCTTCTCGGCACTGAAGCTTTCTTT. This encodes CASSLGTLLGTEAFF.

This clone is categorized as large. At the DNA level, this CDR3 is encoded by other sequences in the same sample as well. J is TRBJ2-7 and V is TRBV27; 8 positions match TRBD1. The CDR3 contains 15 residues. Germline V gene lookup returns CDR1 MNHEY and CDR2 SMNVEV (reference sequence). Trimming at V came to 4 bases and at J to 5 bases, leaving 10 bases not matched to a gene. The CDR3 here is CASSSHSDRVDEQYF. In DNA, the CDR3 is TGTGCCAGCAGTTCCCACTCGGACAGGGTTGACGAGCAGTACTTC.

The table lists this clone with a few counts. Given a far larger clone just one base away, this is likely a sequencing read error. The rearrangement joins TRBV7-6 to TRBJ2-4, with 12 bases matching TRBD1. J gave up 13 bases and V 6 bases, and 13 bases lay outside the gene matches. The CDR3 runs to 15 residues. CDR1 and CDR2 from the germline V gene are SGHVS and FNYEAQ. This CDR3 is CASRGTGGLYNEQYF. CDR3 sequence (DNA): TGTGCCAGCAGGGGGACAGGGGGCCTATACAATGAGCAGTACTTC.